Described below is a single T cell receptor beta chain sequence and its context. The antigen is undetermined. The junction departs from germline at one end; a sequencing error may be responsible. Other DNA sequences in this specimen translate into the identical CDR3. Produced via immunoSEQ multiplex PCR; TCRdb's table is partial and in-frame only. In the table there are about 86,000 clones, roughly 90% of which are singletons. This sample is drawn from a study of graft-versus-host responses after intestinal transplantation. Overall study context: Every one of the recipients received anti-thymocyte globulin induction and afterwards took tacrolimus and steroids for 3 to 4 years. Study-level points and caveats: Within allografts, high graft-versus-host to host-versus-graft clonal ratios were seen among patients with graft-donor T cell macrochimerism. Some GvH clones were seen earlier in gut or blood, suggesting intestinal origin. The highest levels of circulating GvH clones went along with early declines in HvG clones after transplant.

The CDR3 length is 15 residues. Per germline, CDR1 SGHTS and CDR2 YDEGEE. This receptor was taken from a human donor who was the organ donor for an intestinal transplant. Sequences were derived from unstimulated CD4+ T cells sorted from spleen or lymph node cells, sampled before transplant. The rearrangement links TRBV5-8 to TRBJ1-1; possibly TRBD1 for D (6 bases). The CDR3 bases are TGTGCCAGCAGCTTCGGACAGATAAGGAACACTGAAGCCTTCTTT. Protein product: CASSFGQIRNTEAFF.